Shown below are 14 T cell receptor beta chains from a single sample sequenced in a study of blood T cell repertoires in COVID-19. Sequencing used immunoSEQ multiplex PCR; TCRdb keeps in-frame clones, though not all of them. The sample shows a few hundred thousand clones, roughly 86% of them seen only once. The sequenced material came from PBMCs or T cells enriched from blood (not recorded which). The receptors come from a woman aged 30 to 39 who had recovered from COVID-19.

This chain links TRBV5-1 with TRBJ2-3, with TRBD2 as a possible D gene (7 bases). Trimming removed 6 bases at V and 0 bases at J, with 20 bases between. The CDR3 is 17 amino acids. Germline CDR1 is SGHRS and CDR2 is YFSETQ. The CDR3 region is CASTPGGARGSTDTQYF. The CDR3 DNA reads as TGCGCCAGCACTCCGGGGGGCGCGCGCGGGAGCACAGATACGCAGTATTTT.

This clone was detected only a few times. CDR3 loop: CASSLAGLASHEQYF. DNA of the CDR3: TGTGCCAGCAGCTTGGCGGGACTAGCGTCCCACGAGCAGTACTTC. V usage is TRBV7-2 and J usage is TRBJ2-7; TRBD2 matches at 10 bases. The CDR3 has 15 amino acids. Germline assignment: CDR1 SGHTA and CDR2 FQGNSA. The junction had 7 bases not matched to a gene; V was cut back by 3 bases and J by 5 bases.

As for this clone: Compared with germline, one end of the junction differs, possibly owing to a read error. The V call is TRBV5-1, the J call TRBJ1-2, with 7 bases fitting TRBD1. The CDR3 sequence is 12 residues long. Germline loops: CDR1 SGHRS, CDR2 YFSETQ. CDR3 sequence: CASSSRDSGGSF. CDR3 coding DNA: TGCGCCAGCAGCTCGAGGGACAGTGGGGGAAGCTTC.

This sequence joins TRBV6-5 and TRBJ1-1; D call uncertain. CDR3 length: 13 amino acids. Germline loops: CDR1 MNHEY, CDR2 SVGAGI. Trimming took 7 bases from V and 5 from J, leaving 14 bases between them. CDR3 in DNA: TGTGCCAGCACTTTCACGGGAGGAACTGAAGCTTTCTTT. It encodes CASTFTGGTEAFF.

This chain's CDR3 is CASSPDRTYEQYF. Here the CDR3 DNA reads TGTGCCAGCAGCCCGGACAGGACCTACGAGCAGTACTTC. The chain has TRBV6-2 or TRBV6-3 and TRBJ2-7; 7 positions agree with TRBD1. The CDR3 contains 13 residues. Germline lookup yields CDR1 MNHEY and CDR2 SVGEGT. Trimming at V came to 6 bases and at J to 2 bases, leaving 4 bases not matched to a gene.

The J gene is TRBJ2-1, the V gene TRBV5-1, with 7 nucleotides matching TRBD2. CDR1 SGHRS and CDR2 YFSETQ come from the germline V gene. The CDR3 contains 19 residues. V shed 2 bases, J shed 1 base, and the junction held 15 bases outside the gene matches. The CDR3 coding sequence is TGCGCCAGCAGCTTCCCACCCTTCAGGGACTACCGATCCTACAATGAGCAGTTCTTC. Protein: CASSFPPFRDYRSYNEQFF.

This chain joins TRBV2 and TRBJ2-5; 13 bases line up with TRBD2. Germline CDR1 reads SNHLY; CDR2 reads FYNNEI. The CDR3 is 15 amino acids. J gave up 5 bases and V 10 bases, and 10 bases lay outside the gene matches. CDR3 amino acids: CAIATGLAGVETQYF. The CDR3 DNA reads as TGTGCCATCGCGACCGGACTAGCGGGAGTGGAGACCCAGTACTTC.

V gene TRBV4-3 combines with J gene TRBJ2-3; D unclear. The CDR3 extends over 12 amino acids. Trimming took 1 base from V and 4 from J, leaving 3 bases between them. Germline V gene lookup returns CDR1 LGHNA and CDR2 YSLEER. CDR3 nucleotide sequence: TGCGCCAGCAGCCAAGGGCCAGATACGCAGTATTTT. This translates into CASSQGPDTQYF.

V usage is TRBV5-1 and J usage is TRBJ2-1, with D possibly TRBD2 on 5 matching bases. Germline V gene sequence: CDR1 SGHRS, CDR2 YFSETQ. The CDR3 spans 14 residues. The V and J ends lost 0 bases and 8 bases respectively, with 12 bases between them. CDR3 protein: CASSLAGILDEQFF. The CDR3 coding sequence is TGCGCCAGCAGCTTGGCCGGGATCTTGGATGAGCAGTTCTTC.

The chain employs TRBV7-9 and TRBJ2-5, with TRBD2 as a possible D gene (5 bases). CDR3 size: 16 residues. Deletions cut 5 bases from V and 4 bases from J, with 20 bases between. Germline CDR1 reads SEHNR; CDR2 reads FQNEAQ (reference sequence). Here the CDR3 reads CASSPLGGTRGETQYF. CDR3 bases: TGTGCCAGCAGCCCTCTCGGTGGAACTAGAGGAGAGACCCAGTACTTC.

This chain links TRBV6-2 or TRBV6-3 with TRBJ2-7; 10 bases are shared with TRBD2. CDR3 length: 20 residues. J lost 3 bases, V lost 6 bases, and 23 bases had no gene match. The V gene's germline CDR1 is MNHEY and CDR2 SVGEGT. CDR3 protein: CASSRETLAGVVHRNYEQYF. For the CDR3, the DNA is TGTGCCAGCAGCCGAGAGACGCTAGCGGGAGTAGTTCACCGAAACTACGAGCAGTACTTC.

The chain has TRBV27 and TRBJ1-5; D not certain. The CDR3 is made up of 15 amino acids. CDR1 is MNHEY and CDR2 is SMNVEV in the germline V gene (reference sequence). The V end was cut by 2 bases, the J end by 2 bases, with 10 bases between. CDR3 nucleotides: TGTGCCAGCAGTTTAACCCATCGGGGCAATCAGCCCCAGCATTTT. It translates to CASSLTHRGNQPQHF.

CDR3 nucleotides: TGTGCCAGCAGCTCGGACTCTAAACTAGCGGGAGGGTCCTACAATGAGCAGTTCTTC. Translation: CASSSDSKLAGGSYNEQFF. This rearrangement joins TRBV7-3 to TRBJ2-1; 13 nucleotides match TRBD2. With V trimmed by 4 bases and J by 1 base, 10 bases remained unmatched. CDR3 size: 19 residues. Per the germline V gene, CDR1 is SGHTA and CDR2 is FQGTGA.

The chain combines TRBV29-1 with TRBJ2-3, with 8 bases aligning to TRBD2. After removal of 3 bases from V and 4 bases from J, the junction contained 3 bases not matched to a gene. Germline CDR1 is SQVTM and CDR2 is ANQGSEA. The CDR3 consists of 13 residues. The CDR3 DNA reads TGCAGCGTTGAGCGGGAGGCCGCAGATACGCAGTATTTT. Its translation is CSVEREAADTQYF.